This T cell receptor (beta chain) is drawn from a study of blood T cell repertoires in COVID-19. The CDR3 is 13 amino acids. V lost 3 bases, J lost 4 bases, and 3 bases stayed unmatched. Germline V CDR1 and CDR2: LNHDA, SQIVND (reference sequence). Sequenced by immunoSEQ multiplex PCR; TCRdb stores in-frame clones only, minus some. The sample contains about 58,000 clones, around 90% of which appear only once. This clone has only a few counts. The TCR sequence derives from a man aged 60 to 69 with active COVID-19. This rearrangement joins TRBV19 to TRBJ2-7, with 7 bases matching TRBD1. The specimen sequenced was peripheral blood. The CDR3 spells CASSIGTAYEQYF. As DNA, the CDR3 is TGTGCCAGTAGTATCGGGACAGCGTACGAGCAGTACTTC.